This T cell receptor beta chain was documented in a study of shared clonotypes between healthy human individuals. The CDR3 totals 16 residues. Germline-derived CDR1 and CDR2 are MNHEY and SMNVEV (reference sequence). V was clipped by 3 bases and J by 2 bases; unmatched bases: 2. This clone was counted at least ten times. Its antigen is unknown. General observations from the study: Approximately 4.6% of naive CD4 clonotypes were shared across several donors.

Replicate PCRs for sorted subsets used approximately 220 ng DNA; this equaled 30,000 to 35,000 T cell genomes. Profiled with immunoSEQ multiplex PCR; TCRdb holds only in-frame clones, not every one. The sample includes about 1 million clones, 65% to 75% of them seen just once. This TCR was recovered from a man between 18 and 29 years old in good health. Specimen: memory CD4+ T cells sorted from blood. This sample's subset: CD45RA-negative fraction. The chain recombines TRBV27 with TRBJ2-3; TRBD2 aligns across 13 bases. The CDR3 DNA is TGTGCCAGCAGTTTGGGACTAGCGGGAAACACAGATACGCAGTATTTT. Amino acid sequence: CASSLGLAGNTDTQYF.